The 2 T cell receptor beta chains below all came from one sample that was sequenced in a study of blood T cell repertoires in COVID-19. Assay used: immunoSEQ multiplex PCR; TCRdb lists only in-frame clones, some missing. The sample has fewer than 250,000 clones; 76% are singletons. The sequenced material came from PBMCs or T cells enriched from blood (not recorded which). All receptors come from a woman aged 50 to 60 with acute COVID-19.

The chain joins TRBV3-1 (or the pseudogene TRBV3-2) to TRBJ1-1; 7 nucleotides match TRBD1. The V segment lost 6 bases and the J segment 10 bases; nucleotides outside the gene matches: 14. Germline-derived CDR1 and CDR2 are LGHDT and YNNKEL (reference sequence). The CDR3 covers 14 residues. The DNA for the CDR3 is TGTGCCAGCAGTCTTAGAGAGGGGGCAGGGGGAGCTTTCTTT. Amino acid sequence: CASSLREGAGGAFF.

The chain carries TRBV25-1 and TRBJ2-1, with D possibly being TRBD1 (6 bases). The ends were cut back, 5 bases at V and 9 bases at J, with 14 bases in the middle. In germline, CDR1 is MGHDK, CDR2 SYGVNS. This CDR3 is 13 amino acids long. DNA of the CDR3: TGTGCCAGCAGTACCCCACAGGGTTTTGAGCAGTTCTTC. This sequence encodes CASSTPQGFEQFF.